Below, 5 T cell receptor beta chains from the same sample are listed, as sequenced in a study of blood T cell repertoires in COVID-19. Assay: immunoSEQ multiplex PCR; the TCRdb copy retains only in-frame clones and omits some. The sample lists about 250,000 clones, approximately 83% occurring once. Material for sequencing was peripheral blood. The source of these receptors is a person between 65 and 79 years old with COVID-19, enrolled during active disease.

The chain links TRBV28 to TRBJ1-2; 7 bases agree with TRBD1. Germline-derived CDR1 and CDR2 are MDHEN and SYDVKM. Losses at the gene ends were 5 bases for V and 4 bases for J; bases not matched to a gene: 13. This CDR3 has 16 residues. CDR3 DNA: TGTGCCAGCAGTATAAGAGACAGGGCGGTTTTCTATGGCTACACCTTC. It yields the protein CASSIRDRAVFYGYTF.

The V call is TRBV28, the J call TRBJ1-2, with 8 bases identical to TRBD1. CDR3 length: 15 amino acids. The J segment lost 2 bases and the V segment lost 6 bases, leaving 8 bases of the junction unmatched. Germline assignment: CDR1 MDHEN and CDR2 SYDVKM. CDR3 nucleotides: TGTGCCAGCAGAGCTCAGGGGGCACTAAACTATGGCTACACCTTC. Translated: CASRAQGALNYGYTF.

This clone was seen just once. The chain combines TRBV12-3 or TRBV12-4 with TRBJ1-2; TRBD1 might be the D (6 bases). Between the trimmed V and J ends, which lost 6 bases and 2 bases, there was a span of 7 bases. This CDR3 is 12 amino acids long. The CDR3 loop is CASRTGNYGYTF. The CDR3 DNA reads TGTGCCAGCAGGACAGGAAACTATGGCTACACCTTC.

This clone was counted only a few times. The chain has TRBV27 and TRBJ2-7; D is possibly TRBD2 (6 bases). Germline CDR1 MNHEY, CDR2 SMNVEV (reference sequence). The CDR3 spans 15 residues. Trimming removed 8 bases at V and 0 bases at J, with 17 bases between. CDR3 sequence: CASQASLGGSYEQYF. The DNA for the CDR3 is TGTGCCAGCCAAGCTAGCTTGGGAGGCTCCTACGAGCAGTACTTC.

J is TRBJ1-4 and V is TRBV30; 7 bases match TRBD1. Germline CDR1 reads GTSNPN; CDR2 reads SVGIG (reference sequence). This CDR3 comprises 13 residues. Trimming cost V 5 bases and J 8 bases; bases outside gene matches: 8. CDR3 residues: CAWHDRVGEKLFF. DNA of the CDR3: TGTGCCTGGCACGACAGGGTAGGAGAAAAACTGTTTTTT.